Here is one T cell receptor beta chain with its context. Its target is not known. V dropped 4 bases and J dropped 1 base, with 17 bases sitting between them. The CDR3 spans 16 residues. Germline V gene sequence: CDR1 SGHNT, CDR2 YYREEE (reference sequence). This record comes from a study of T cells in localized non-small cell lung cancer. Study-level findings and limits: Tumor trailed uninvolved adjacent lung in T cell clonality, which peaked there.

Repertoires were generated with immunoSEQ multiplex PCR, while TCRdb's copy carries only in-frame clones and drops some. Found here are tens of thousands of clones, 85% to 90% of them singletons; the top ten hold 20% to 25%. The sample here was peripheral blood, taken before any cancer treatment. This clonotype was obtained from a woman aged 40 to 75 with stage I squamous cell lung carcinoma. This sequence joins TRBV5-4 and TRBJ1-1; D not certain. CDR3 nucleotide sequence: TGTGCCAGCAGCATCGATCTCCCTAGTTCGAACACTGAAGCTTTCTTT. Translation: CASSIDLPSSNTEAFF. Using reference TRBV5-4 and TRBJ1-1 for the parts outside the CDR3, the full variable domain is ETGVTQSPTHLIKTRGQQVTLRCSSQSGHNTVSWYQQALGQGPQFIFQYYREEENGRGNFPPRFSGLQFPNYSSELNVNALELDDSALYLCASSIDLPSSNTEAFFGQGTRLTVV.